The clone carrying this T cell receptor beta chain was detected only a few times. Its antigen is unknown. This entry belongs to a study of identical twins. Regarding the study as a whole: Potential partial confounding of zero-insertion analyses by invariant MAIT and iNKT cells was noted. Abundant beta clonotypes from cord blood had fewer insertions, unlike memory repertoires, which showed none. Sequences that were beta out-of-frame showed weaker excess twin sharing.

This CDR3 region has 13 residues. The V end was cut by 4 bases, the J end by 3 bases, with 9 bases between. cDNA carried unique molecular identifiers, and a universal primer site was added by template switching. TCRdb reanalysed the 5' RACE reads using MiXCR and keeps one entry per CDR3 protein. This table holds hundreds of thousands of distinct CDR3 sequences, 12% found once. These sequences were also reported in another study, on yellow fever vaccine responses in identical twins.

The chain links TRBV12-3 or TRBV12-4 to TRBJ1-1, with unresolved D. Material: PBMCs. This TCR came from a woman between 18 and 30 years old in good health. Here the CDR3 DNA reads TGTGCCAGCAGTTCAGCCGGATACACTGAAGCTTTCTTT. Translated, it gives CASSSAGYTEAFF.